This T cell receptor (beta chain) was sequenced in a study of spatial heterogeneity in lung cancer. Every molecule of TCR cDNA had its own unique molecular identifier. TCRdb reprocessed the 5' RACE reads with MiXCR, giving one entry per CDR3 protein. The repertoire holds about 29,000 distinct CDR3 sequences, approximately 8.4% seen once, with about 36% in the top ten. This clonotype was counted only a few times. One end of the junction does not line up with germline, which may come from a read error. The time point is: sample taken at primary tumor resection. The study sequenced unsorted whole RNA from tumor, nontumor lung or frozen PBMC. The origin of this receptor is a female donor with early-stage non-small cell lung cancer. The specimen comprised PBMCs, sampled at surgery.

The CDR3 DNA reads TGTGCCAGCAGCGTAGCTGGGAACGCTGAAGCTTTCTTT. Protein: CASSVAGNAEAFF. The chain joins TRBV9 to TRBJ1-1; unclear D gene. The CDR3 runs to 13 residues. Germline V gene data show CDR1 as SGDLS and CDR2 as YYNGEE.